Each of the 25 T cell receptor beta chains below was sequenced from the same sample in a study of neoadjuvant nivolumab and ipilimumab in lung cancer. Repertoires were generated with immunoSEQ multiplex PCR, while TCRdb's copy carries only in-frame clones and drops some. The table includes approximately 29,000 clones, 83% detected once. Sequenced material: tumor tissue, taken after neoadjuvant nivolumab, alone or with ipilimumab, at or shortly before surgery. The receptors were sampled from an adult with non-small cell lung cancer.

The V gene is TRBV18, the J gene TRBJ1-2; possible D gene TRBD1, 6 bases. Germline loops: CDR1 KGHSH, CDR2 LQKENI. The CDR3 spans 16 residues. Trimming pared 2 bases from V and 5 bases from J, leaving 18 bases between. This CDR3 reads CASSPSGGVLSYGYTF. The CDR3 nucleotides are TGTGCCAGCTCACCAAGCGGGGGCGTGCTATCTTATGGCTACACCTTC.

There are a few counts of this clone. The V gene is TRBV6-1, the J gene TRBJ1-5; D is unresolved. Germline V gene data show CDR1 as MNHNS and CDR2 as SASEGT. Trimming pared 7 bases from V and 0 bases from J, leaving 13 bases between. CDR3 size: 15 residues. CDR3 DNA sequence: TGTGCCAGCAAACCCCGCGACGATAGCAATCAGCCCCAGCATTTT. Translating it yields CASKPRDDSNQPQHF.

A single count supports this clone. CDR3 sequence: CASSYGLSYEQYF. For the CDR3, the DNA is TGTGCCAGCAGCTACGGGCTCTCATACGAGCAGTACTTC. The rearrangement uses TRBV5-6 and TRBJ2-7; no clear D gene. Germline V gene data show CDR1 as SGHDT and CDR2 as YYEEEE. The CDR3 consists of 13 residues. Trimming removed 3 bases from V and 4 bases from J, with 11 bases in between.

The V gene is TRBV5-5, the J gene TRBJ2-1; D call uncertain. V lost 4 bases and J lost 0, with 11 bases in between. Germline values: CDR1 SGHKS, CDR2 YYEKEE (reference sequence). The CDR3 has 15 residues. The CDR3, as DNA: TGTGCCAGCAGCCTCCAGGTAGCCTCCTACAATGAGCAGTTCTTC. Translation: CASSLQVASYNEQFF. Filled out from reference TRBV5-5 and TRBJ2-1, the complete variable domain reads DAGVTQSPTHLIKTRGQQVTLRCSPISGHKSVSWYQQVLGQGPQFIFQYYEKEERGRGNFPDRFSARQFPNYSSELNVNALLLGDSALYLCASSLQVASYNEQFFGPGTRLTVL.

The CDR3 loop reads CAISETGNTGELFF. For the CDR3, the DNA is TGTGCCATCAGTGAGACAGGGAACACCGGGGAGCTGTTTTTT. The gene calls are TRBV10-3 and TRBJ2-2, with D possibly being TRBD1 (5 bases). Germline values: CDR1 ENHRY, CDR2 SYGVKD. V was pared by 2 bases and J by 1 base, with 5 bases between. The CDR3 runs 14 residues.

This clone appeared a single time. J is TRBJ2-7 and V is TRBV11-1; tentative D call: TRBD1 (6 bases). V lost 0 bases and J 6 bases, leaving 9 bases between the germline ends. Germline values: CDR1 SGHAT, CDR2 FQDESV (reference sequence). The CDR3 spans 13 residues. The CDR3: CASSLAMGAEQYF. The DNA for the CDR3 is TGTGCCAGCAGCTTAGCGATGGGGGCCGAGCAGTACTTC.

This CDR3 is CASSPEAAYEQYF. The CDR3, as DNA: TGTGCCAGCTCACCTGAGGCCGCCTACGAGCAGTACTTC. The chain has TRBV18 and TRBJ2-7; D gene uncertain. Germline CDR1 KGHSH, CDR2 LQKENI. The CDR3 is made up of 13 amino acids. V was trimmed by 3 bases and J by 2 bases, leaving 8 bases between them.

This clone showed up just once. The CDR3 bases are TGTGCCAGCAGCACGGGACTAGCTGCCTACGAGCAGTACTTC. Protein product: CASSTGLAAYEQYF. The genes are TRBV5-6 and TRBJ2-7, with 9 bases lining up with TRBD2. The CDR3 has 14 amino acids. The V segment lost 4 bases and the J segment 2 bases; nucleotides outside the gene matches: 4. The V gene's germline CDR1 is SGHDT and CDR2 YYEEEE.

This chain connects TRBV5-4 to TRBJ2-1; 7 bases map to TRBD2. V lost 5 bases, J lost 8 bases, and 7 bases stayed unmatched. Per the germline V gene, CDR1 is SGHNT and CDR2 is YYREEE (reference sequence). The CDR3 totals 13 residues. The CDR3 is CASRTREVHEQFF. The CDR3 DNA is TGTGCCAGCAGAACCCGGGAGGTGCATGAGCAGTTCTTC.

The J gene is TRBJ2-1, the V gene TRBV18, with 8 bases lining up with TRBD1. The CDR3 is 16 amino acids. Looked up from germline, CDR1 is KGHSH and CDR2 is LQKENI. With 0 bases clipped from V and 4 bases from J, the junction kept 5 bases outside the gene matches. This chain's CDR3 is CASSPPQGARYNEQFF. The CDR3 DNA follows: TGTGCCAGCTCACCACCGCAGGGGGCAAGGTACAATGAGCAGTTCTTC.

The table lists this clone with a count of one. J is TRBJ1-2 and V is TRBV5-1; 8 bases are a match to TRBD1. This CDR3 contains 15 residues. Per the germline V gene, CDR1 is SGHRS and CDR2 is YFSETQ. The ends lost 0 bases at V and 1 base at J; junction bases unmatched: 2. The CDR3 DNA reads TGCGCCAGCAGCTTGGCAGGGGGCGATAACTATGGCTACACCTTC. This encodes CASSLAGGDNYGYTF.

V usage is TRBV7-2 and J usage is TRBJ2-5; TRBD1 agrees at 7 bases. The ends lost 5 bases at V and 2 bases at J; junction bases unmatched: 8. The V gene's germline CDR1 is SGHTA and CDR2 FQGNSA. The CDR3 consists of 15 residues. The DNA for the CDR3 is TGTGCCAGCAGCCCACAGGGACAGAAACAAGAGACCCAGTACTTC. This gives the protein CASSPQGQKQETQYF.

The gene calls are TRBV19 and TRBJ2-5; 9 nucleotides line up with TRBD1. This CDR3 spans 15 amino acids. Germline lookup yields CDR1 LNHDA and CDR2 SQIVND (reference sequence). Trimming cost V 3 bases and J 1 base; bases outside gene matches: 3. The CDR3, as DNA: TGTGCCAGTAGTATCTCGGACAGGGGCCAAGAGACCCAGTACTTC. It codes for CASSISDRGQETQYF.

A single count supports this clone. The gene calls are TRBV4-1 and TRBJ2-1; TRBD2 matches at 7 bases. V lost 0 bases and J lost 0; bases outside the gene matches: 8. Germline-derived CDR1 and CDR2 are MGHRA and YSYEKL. CDR3 length equals 18 residues. The chain's CDR3 is CASSQEGGWTLSYNEQFF. As DNA, the CDR3 is TGCGCCAGCAGCCAAGAGGGGGGGTGGACCCTCTCCTACAATGAGCAGTTCTTC.

This chain uses TRBV11-3 with TRBJ1-1, with D hard to call. V lost 4 bases to trimming and J lost 11 bases, with 11 bases between them. Germline CDR1 reads SGHNT; CDR2 reads YENEEA. CDR3 length: 11 residues. Written as DNA, the CDR3 is TGTGCCAGCAGCTATCCCCGCGGGGCTTTCTTT. It is translated as CASSYPRGAFF. The full variable domain, completed using reference TRBV11-3 and TRBJ1-1, is EAGVVQSPRYKIIEKKQPVAFWCNPISGHNTLYWYLQNLGQGPELLIRYENEEAVDDSQLPKDRFSAERLKGVDSTLKIQPAELGDSAVYLCASSYPRGAFFGQGTRLTVV.

In this sample, this clone turned up a few times. The chain carries TRBV11-2 and TRBJ2-7, with 9 positions matching TRBD1. V was clipped by 5 bases and J by 4 bases; unmatched bases: 9. There are 15 residues in the CDR3. In germline, CDR1 is SGHAT, CDR2 FQNNGV. The CDR3 region has the DNA TGTGCCAGCAGCCTCCAGACAGGGGGATTATACGAGCAGTACTTC. This codes for CASSLQTGGLYEQYF.

V usage is TRBV29-1 and J usage is TRBJ1-1; D is possibly TRBD1 (5 bases). V lost 7 bases and J lost 7, with 10 bases in between. CDR3 size: 10 residues. Looked up from germline, CDR1 is SQVTM and CDR2 is ANQGSEA. The CDR3 sequence: CSGGTHEAFF. CDR3 sequence (DNA): TGCAGCGGCGGGACCCATGAAGCTTTCTTT.

A few counts support this clone. Other DNA sequences in the sample encode the same CDR3. The rearrangement joins TRBV7-9 to TRBJ1-5, with D unresolved. V was trimmed by 3 bases and J by 5 bases, leaving 5 bases between them. This CDR3 region has 12 residues. The germline V gene has CDR1 SEHNR and CDR2 FQNEAQ (reference sequence). CDR3 protein: CASSLIDQPQHF. The CDR3 nucleotides read TGTGCCAGCAGCTTGATTGATCAGCCCCAGCATTTT.

J is TRBJ2-4 and V is TRBV18, with no clear D. V was cut by 3 bases and J by 0 bases, with 6 bases left in between. This CDR3 region has 14 residues. Germline CDR1 reads KGHSH; CDR2 reads LQKENI. In DNA form, the CDR3 reads TGTGCCAGCTCACCGTCTGGAGCCAAAAACATTCAGTACTTC. Protein: CASSPSGAKNIQYF.

This clone appeared a single time. The genes are TRBV2 and TRBJ2-7; 7 nucleotides agree with TRBD1. The V gene end was trimmed by 6 bases and the J gene end by 5 bases; junction bases not matched to a gene: 10. Germline lookup yields CDR1 SNHLY and CDR2 FYNNEI. This CDR3 is 14 amino acids long. The CDR3 DNA sequence: TGTGCCAGCAGACCCATGGGACAGACCAACGAGCAGTACTTC. This encodes CASRPMGQTNEQYF.

This chain joins TRBV6-1 and TRBJ1-1, with a weak D call TRBD1 (5 bases). Trimming took 2 bases from V and 1 from J, leaving 14 bases between them. The CDR3 has 16 residues. Germline CDR1 and CDR2: MNHNS and SASEGT. The CDR3 nucleotides are TGTGCCAGCAGTGAATTTGGGGGTGCTGAGAACACTGAAGCTTTCTTT. Its protein product is CASSEFGGAENTEAFF.

This rearrangement joins TRBV5-1 to TRBJ2-3, with a weak D call TRBD2 (6 bases). Germline assignment: CDR1 SGHRS and CDR2 YFSETQ. Trimming stripped 4 bases from V and 2 bases from J, with 11 bases between. This CDR3 spans 14 amino acids. CDR3 bases: TGCGCCAGCAGCCGGGACTTACCCACAGATACGCAGTATTTT. Translation gives CASSRDLPTDTQYF.

The CDR3 spells CASSYGGQGKETQYF. The CDR3 coding sequence is TGTGCCAGCAGTTACGGCGGACAGGGTAAAGAGACCCAGTACTTC. The chain links TRBV6-5 to TRBJ2-5, with TRBD1 identical over 8 bases. With V trimmed by 2 bases and J by 3 bases, 5 bases remained unmatched. The germline V gene encodes CDR1 MNHEY and CDR2 SVGAGI. The CDR3 loop spans 15 amino acids.

This chain joins TRBV2 and TRBJ2-3, with D possibly matching TRBD2 (6 bases). This CDR3 is 15 amino acids long. Germline lookup yields CDR1 SNHLY and CDR2 FYNNEI. Between the trimmed V and J ends, which lost 4 bases and 1 base, there was a span of 12 bases. In DNA form, the CDR3 reads TGTGCCAGCAGTGTTGGGGGGAAGGGCACAGATACGCAGTATTTT. It translates to CASSVGGKGTDTQYF.

This clone was counted a single time. This rearrangement joins TRBV28 to TRBJ2-7; D call uncertain. Germline values: CDR1 MDHEN, CDR2 SYDVKM. This CDR3 comprises 14 residues. Between the trimmed V and J ends, which lost 6 bases and 0 bases, there was a span of 12 bases. The CDR3 here is CASSPSWSSYEQYF. In DNA, the CDR3 is TGTGCCAGCAGCCCCTCATGGAGCTCCTACGAGCAGTACTTC. The full variable domain, completed using reference TRBV28 and TRBJ2-7, is DVKVTQSSRYLVKRTGEKVFLECVQDMDHENMFWYRQDPGLGLRLIYFSYDVKMKEKGDIPEGYSVSREKKERFSLILESASTNQTSMYLCASSPSWSSYEQYFGPGTRLTVT.